This TCR beta chain came from a study of Graves' ophthalmopathy and Graves' hyperthyroidism. This clonotype was recorded at least ten times. A duration under 3 months, NOSPECS ≥4, CAS ≥3 and moderate-to-severe activity characterized the donors with ophthalmopathy. The authors amplified TCR beta CDR3 regions, and they did so from RNA transcripts for repertoire sequencing. Second-round multiplex PCR came after a first-round RT-PCR that employed HTBI primers. Using its own MiXCR run on the multiplex PCR reads, TCRdb lists one record per CDR3 protein. In the table there are 200,000 to 250,000 distinct CDR3 sequences, around 50% of which are singletons. This TCR was recovered from an adult man with Graves' ophthalmopathy. Source material: peripheral blood.

In DNA, the CDR3 is TGTGCCAGCAGCTTAGCAGGGCTGAGCACTGAAGCTTTCTTT. This sequence encodes CASSLAGLSTEAFF. The rearrangement uses TRBV7-9 and TRBJ1-1, with D uncertain. Germline V gene sequence: CDR1 SEHNR, CDR2 FQNEAQ (reference sequence). Trimming shortened V by 0 bases and J by 4 bases, and 9 bases separated the two germline ends. The CDR3 has 14 amino acids.